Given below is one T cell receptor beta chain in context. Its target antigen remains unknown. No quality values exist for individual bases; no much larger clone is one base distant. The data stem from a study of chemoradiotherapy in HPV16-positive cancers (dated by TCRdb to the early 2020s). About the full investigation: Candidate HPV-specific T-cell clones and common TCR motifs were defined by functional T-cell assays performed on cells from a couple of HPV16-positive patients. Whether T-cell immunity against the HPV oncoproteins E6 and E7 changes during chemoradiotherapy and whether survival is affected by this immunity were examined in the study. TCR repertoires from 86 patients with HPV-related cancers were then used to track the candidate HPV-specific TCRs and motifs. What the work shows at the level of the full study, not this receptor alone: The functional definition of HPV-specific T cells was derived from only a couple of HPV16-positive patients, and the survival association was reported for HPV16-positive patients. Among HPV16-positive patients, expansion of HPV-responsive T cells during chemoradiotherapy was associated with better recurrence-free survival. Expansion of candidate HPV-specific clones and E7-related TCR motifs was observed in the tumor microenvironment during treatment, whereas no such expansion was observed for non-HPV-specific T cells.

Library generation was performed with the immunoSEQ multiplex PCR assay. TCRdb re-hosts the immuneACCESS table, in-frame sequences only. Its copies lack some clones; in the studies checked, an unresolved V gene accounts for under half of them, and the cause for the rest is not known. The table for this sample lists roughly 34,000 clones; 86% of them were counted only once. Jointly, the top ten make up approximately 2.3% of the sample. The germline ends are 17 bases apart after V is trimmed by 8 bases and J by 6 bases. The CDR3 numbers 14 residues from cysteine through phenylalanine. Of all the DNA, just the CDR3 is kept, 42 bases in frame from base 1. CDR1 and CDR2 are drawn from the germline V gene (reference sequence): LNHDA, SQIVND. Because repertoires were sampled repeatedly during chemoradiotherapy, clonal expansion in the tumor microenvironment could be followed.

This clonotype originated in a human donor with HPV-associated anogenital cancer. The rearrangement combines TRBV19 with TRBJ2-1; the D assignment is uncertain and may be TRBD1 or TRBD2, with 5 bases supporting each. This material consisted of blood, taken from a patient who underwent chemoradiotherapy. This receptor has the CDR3 CASGGSARGNEQFF. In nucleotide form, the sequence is TGTGCCAGTGGAGGCTCCGCGAGGGGCAATGAGCAGTTCTTC.